This TCR beta chain was profiled in a study of cytomegalovirus exposure and HLA in healthy donors. General study findings and limits: Published work reported that the classifier diagnosed cytomegalovirus status with high specificity and sensitivity. There was a cluster of highly shared sequence variants that was likely a sequencing artifact. Later analysis identified about 15,000 TCR beta sequences associated with HLA alleles, using a false discovery rate threshold of 0.05.

The CDR3 totals 13 residues. Trimming took 7 bases from V and 2 from J, leaving 9 bases between them. Germline V gene data show CDR1 as MNHEY and CDR2 as SVGAGI. It was with 60 Vbeta and 13 Jbeta primers that the PCR ran. The data were produced by immunoSEQ multiplex PCR, yet TCRdb's version contains in-frame clones alone and is incomplete. The table lists around 150,000 clones, roughly 80% of them singletons. As regards this clone: Its antigen is currently unknown.

The chain couples TRBV6-5 to TRBJ1-3, with D perhaps matching TRBD1 (5 bases). The receptor was isolated from a young man in good health and CMV-seronegative. What was sequenced was PBMCs. CDR3 sequence reads: CASKQGTGNTIYF. The CDR3 bases are TGTGCCAGCAAGCAGGGAACTGGAAACACCATATATTTT.